The entry below describes one T cell receptor beta chain. The antigen remains undetermined. The CDR3 is made up of 16 amino acids. Germline V gives CDR1 SGHTA, CDR2 FQGNSA. The V end lost 1 base, the J end lost 6 bases, and 15 bases lay between the germline ends. The use of genomic DNA as template underpinned the TCR beta VDJ and CDR3 profiling. TCRdb passed the reads through MiXCR, listing each CDR3 protein once. The table has 200,000 to 300,000 distinct CDR3 sequences, around half seen once. The sample is drawn from a study of CD8+CD57+ T cells in acquired aplastic anemia. Study-wide context: DNA from sorted CD4+ and CD8+ cells averaged 3.2 ug.

Study-wide results and limits: Patients and controls had in common fewer than 30 CD8+ CDR3 sequences.

Only patients with CD8+CD57+ cell expansion on flow cytometry were chosen for sequencing. Input material: sorted CD4+, CD8+, or CD8+CD57+ T cells (not recorded which) from PBMCs. The TCR sequence derives from a human donor with aplastic anemia. The V gene is TRBV7-2, the J gene TRBJ1-4, with D tentatively TRBD1 (5 bases). CDR3 DNA: TGTGCCAGCAGCTTAGTTCGCGGGGGGGGAGATGAAAAACTGTTTTTT. It codes for CASSLVRGGGDEKLFF.